The rows below give T cell receptor beta chains drawn from one sample of a study of cytomegalovirus exposure and HLA in healthy donors. Profiling relied on immunoSEQ multiplex PCR, and the TCRdb table lists in-frame clones only, not all of them. The repertoire includes approximately 150,000 clones, 84% of them detected once, and about 1% sits in the top ten. Sequenced material: PBMCs. All receptors derive from a man aged 25 to 40 in good health and CMV-seronegative. The CDR3 runs from the conserved cysteine through the conserved F or W. D genes are given only for firm matches. Clone size is not always given. Where it is, it says once, few, many or a class for expanded clones.

j_call	clone_size	v_call	d_call	cdr3_length	cdr3_nt	cdr3_aa
TRBJ2-7	.	TRBV19	.	15	TGTGCCAGTAGATCAGACAGCCATTACTCCTACGAGCAGTACTTC	CASRSDSHYSYEQYF
TRBJ2-5	.	TRBV5-1	.	15	TGCGCCAGCAGCTTTCAGGGAAGGAGCCAAGAGACCCAGTACTTC	CASSFQGRSQETQYF
TRBJ1-1	once	TRBV11-2	.	15	TGTGCCAGCAGCTCCTATGGACTTCTGAACACTGAAGCTTTCTTT	CASSSYGLLNTEAFF
TRBJ2-1	.	TRBV7-9	TRBD1	17	TGTTCCAGCAGCTTGGAGACAGGGGCGGGATCCTACAATGAGCAGTTCTTC	CSSSLETGAGSYNEQFF
TRBJ2-7	.	TRBV28	TRBD1	16	TGTGCCAGCAGTTCCCTTACAGGGGGCTGGGGATACGAGCAGTACTTC	CASSSLTGGWGYEQYF
TRBJ2-1	.	TRBV6-5	.	15	TGTGCCAGCAGTTACGGAGCGAGTACATACAATGAGCAGTTCTTC	CASSYGASTYNEQFF
TRBJ1-2	.	TRBV4-1	.	15	TGCGCCAGCAGCCAGGCCGCCGGGGGACCCTATGGCTACACCTTC	CASSQAAGGPYGYTF
TRBJ2-1	.	TRBV5-1	.	15	TGCGCCAGCAGCTTGGTCTCGGGTGCCTACAATGAGCAGTTCTTC	CASSLVSGAYNEQFF
TRBJ2-3	.	TRBV18	.	14	TGTGCCAGCTCACCGGGCGCTAGCACAGATACGCAGTATTTT	CASSPGASTDTQYF
TRBJ2-6	.	TRBV5-1	.	17	TGCGCCAGCAGCCTTCGGACAGTAAACTCTGGGGCCAACGTCCTGACTTTC	CASSLRTVNSGANVLTF
TRBJ2-7	once	TRBV2	.	13	TGTGCCAGCACTCTCTCCCTCTCCTACGAGCAGTACTTC	CASTLSLSYEQYF
TRBJ2-3	once	TRBV7-2	.	13	TGTGCCAGCAGCTTGGGCGGGACAGATACGCAGTATTTT	CASSLGGTDTQYF
TRBJ1-2	.	TRBV9	.	14	TGTGCCAGCAGCGAGAGAGCCGCCATCGCAGGCTACACCTTC	CASSERAAIAGYTF
TRBJ2-5	.	TRBV2	TRBD1	15	TGTGCCAGCAGTGAGCCGGCAGGGGGAAAAGAGACCCAGTACTTC	CASSEPAGGKETQYF
TRBJ2-3	once	TRBV5-1	TRBD2	16	TGCGCCAGCAGCTTTTCCTACGGGAGGGACACAGATACGCAGTATTTT	CASSFSYGRDTDTQYF
TRBJ2-2	.	TRBV14	.	12	TGTGCCAGCAGCTTGGGGCCCGGGGAGCTGTTTTTT	CASSLGPGELFF
TRBJ2-7	.	TRBV11-2	TRBD1	13	TGTGCCAGCAGCCGAGGACAGGTGTACGAGCAGTACTTC	CASSRGQVYEQYF
TRBJ1-3	.	TRBV7-8	.	16	TGTGCCAGCAGCTTAGTCGGGGTGGCCTCTGGAAACACCATATATTTT	CASSLVGVASGNTIYF
TRBJ2-3	once	TRBV19	.	13	TGTGCCAGTACTCGGGGATACACAGATACGCAGTATTTT	CASTRGYTDTQYF
TRBJ2-3	.	TRBV7-9	.	15	TGTGCCAGCAGCTTACGGCGCCAGGGCGCAGATACGCAGTATTTT	CASSLRRQGADTQYF
TRBJ2-7	.	TRBV4-2	.	15	TGTGCCAGCAGCCAAGAGGGACTGGAGACCTACGAGCAGTACTTC	CASSQEGLETYEQYF
TRBJ1-5	.	TRBV5-1	.	14	TGCGCCAGCAGCCGGGACGAGGGGGTTCAGCCCCAGCATTTT	CASSRDEGVQPQHF
TRBJ1-5	.	TRBV5-1	TRBD1	14	TGCGCCAGCAGCTTGGGGACAGGGCGACAGCCCCAGCATTTT	CASSLGTGRQPQHF
TRBJ2-2	.	TRBV4-1	TRBD1	16	TGCGCCAGCAGCCAAATAGGACAGGGACCCACCGGGGAGCTGTTTTTT	CASSQIGQGPTGELFF
TRBJ1-3	.	TRBV30	.	11	TGTGCCTGGAGTCCCCTAAACACCATATATTTT	CAWSPLNTIYF
TRBJ1-2	once	TRBV4-1	TRBD1	15	TGCGCCAGCAGCCAAGGAGGACAGGGTTCCTATGGCTACACCTTC	CASSQGGQGSYGYTF
TRBJ2-7	.	TRBV7-9	TRBD1	14	TGTGCCAGCAGCGCCGGGACAGGGCCGTACGAGCAGTACTTC	CASSAGTGPYEQYF
TRBJ1-1	.	TRBV28	.	12	TGTGCCAGCGTTTTGGGAACAGGGCAAGCTTTCTTT	CASVLGTGQAFF
TRBJ1-2	.	TRBV15	TRBD1	15	TGTGCCACCAGCAGAGATCTCGCCAGGGGGAATGGCTACACCTTC	CATSRDLARGNGYTF
TRBJ1-1	.	TRBV6-5	.	12	TGTGCCAGCAGTACAGGGTCGATGGAAACTTTCTTT	CASSTGSMETFF
TRBJ2-2	.	TRBV2	.	14	TGTGCCAGCAGTGACGGGGCGAACACCGGGGAGCTGTTTTTT	CASSDGANTGELFF
TRBJ1-6	.	TRBV28	TRBD1	14	TGTGCCAGCTTACCGGGACAGAAATTGACACCCCTCCACTTT	CASLPGQKLTPLHF
TRBJ2-7	once	TRBV6-5	TRBD1	15	TGTGCCAGCAGCTTTCGACAGGGGGGTTCCTACGAGCAGTACTTC	CASSFRQGGSYEQYF
TRBJ2-2	once	TRBV6-1	TRBD1	19	TGTGCCAGCAGTGAATTCACAGGGGGCCCTATATTGAACACCGGGGAGCTGTTTTTT	CASSEFTGGPILNTGELFF
TRBJ2-1	.	TRBV5-4	TRBD1	15	TGTGCCAGCAGCTACAGACCAGGGGGCTACAGTGAGCAGTTCTTC	CASSYRPGGYSEQFF
TRBJ2-7	.	TRBV7-9	.	11	TGTGCCTCTCGGGGGAACAACGAGCAGTACTTC	CASRGNNEQYF
TRBJ2-4	.	TRBV7-6	.	18	TGTGCCAGCAGCCCGTTGCAGGTGTCGGCGGGGGCCAAAAACATTCAGTACTTC	CASSPLQVSAGAKNIQYF
TRBJ2-7	.	TRBV5-1	TRBD1	15	TGCGCCAGCAGCTGGGGGACAGGGATGGCTTACGAGCAGTACTTC	CASSWGTGMAYEQYF
TRBJ2-7	.	TRBV29-1	TRBD2	17	TGCAGCGTCGCCACCGGGACTAGCAGACTTAGCTCCTACGAGCAGTACTTC	CSVATGTSRLSSYEQYF
TRBJ2-3	.	TRBV27	.	15	TGTGCCAGCAGTTTATCGGTACGGGGGATAGATACGCAGTATTTT	CASSLSVRGIDTQYF
TRBJ2-7	.	TRBV6-1	TRBD1	15	TGTGCCAGCAGGGGTCCGGGACAGGCGGGCTACGAGCAGTACTTC	CASRGPGQAGYEQYF
TRBJ2-5	.	TRBV2	.	14	TGTGCCAGCACTCGGGGAGCGCTTCAAGAGACCCAGTACTTC	CASTRGALQETQYF
TRBJ1-5	.	TRBV23-1	TRBD1	16	TGCGCCAGCACCCAAAACAAAGGGGGCAGGTATCAGCCCCAGCATTTT	CASTQNKGGRYQPQHF
TRBJ2-1	.	TRBV7-8	TRBD2	15	TGTGCCAGCAGCCAAGGCGCTAGCGGGAGTAATGAGCAGTTCTTC	CASSQGASGSNEQFF
TRBJ2-1	.	TRBV5-6	.	11	TGTGCCAGCACCTTGGGGGGGGGCCAGTTCTTC	CASTLGGGQFF
TRBJ1-5	once	TRBV27	.	15	TGTGCCAGCAGTTTATCCTGGGACATTAATCAGCCCCAGCATTTT	CASSLSWDINQPQHF
TRBJ2-7	.	TRBV5-1	TRBD2	15	TGCGCCAGCAGGTTAGCGGGGGGTTTCTCCTACGAGCAGTACTTC	CASRLAGGFSYEQYF
TRBJ2-1	.	TRBV11-2	TRBD2	18	TGTGCCAGCAGCTCACGGGCTAGCGGGGAGACCTACTACAATGAGCAGTTCTTC	CASSSRASGETYYNEQFF
TRBJ2-7	.	TRBV27	.	12	TGTGCCAGCAATGGTAGCCCGTACGAGCAGTACTTC	CASNGSPYEQYF
TRBJ1-3	.	TRBV6-1	TRBD1	14	TGTGCCAGCAGGGACCCCGACAGGGGGGACACCATATATTTT	CASRDPDRGDTIYF
TRBJ1-1	few	TRBV6-5	.	16	TGTGCCAGCAGTTCCTCAGGGGCAGGGCGGAACACTGAAGCTTTCTTT	CASSSSGAGRNTEAFF
TRBJ2-5	.	TRBV13	.	20	TGTGCCAGCAGCTTAGTTGCTAGCGGCAGACAGGCGTGGGGTGGAGAGACCCAGTACTTC	CASSLVASGRQAWGGETQYF
TRBJ1-1	few	TRBV2	.	13	TGTGCCAGCAGTGATTTAGACGGGGGTGAAGCTTTCTTT	CASSDLDGGEAFF
TRBJ1-6	.	TRBV5-1	.	15	TGCGCCAGCAGGTCATTGACAGCTAATAATTCACCCCTCCACTTT	CASRSLTANNSPLHF
TRBJ1-1	many	TRBV19	.	13	TGTGCCAGTAGACTAGTCGGACGCCGAGAAGCTTTCTTT	CASRLVGRREAFF
TRBJ2-2	.	TRBV13	TRBD1	15	TGTGCCAGCAGGGGGACAGGGAGGAACACCGGGGAGCTGTTTTTT	CASRGTGRNTGELFF
TRBJ1-1	once	TRBV6-5	.	15	TGTGCCAGCAGTTACTCGGCAAACGTGAACACTGAAGCTTTCTTT	CASSYSANVNTEAFF